One sample yielded the 15 T cell receptor beta chains listed below, sequenced in a study of T cells after yellow fever vaccination. TCRdb independently ran MiXCR on the 5' RACE reads; one entry per CDR3 protein. The table records some 350,000 distinct CDR3 sequences, roughly 4% of them present only once. The sample was PBMCs, taken 5 days after the yellow fever booster vaccination. The source is a man aged 18-30 years who received the YFV17D yellow fever vaccine.

This clonotype was observed a handful of times. This chain uses TRBV6-5 with TRBJ2-1, with D unclear. This CDR3 contains 14 residues. Deletions cut 3 bases from V and 8 bases from J, with 14 bases between. Germline assignment: CDR1 MNHEY and CDR2 SVGAGI. CDR3 region: CASSYRAPGHEQFF. The CDR3 coding sequence is TGTGCCAGCAGTTATAGGGCGCCGGGCCATGAGCAGTTCTTC.

This clonotype was seen more than once but under ten times. The chain employs TRBV5-4 and TRBJ2-7; D is possibly TRBD1 (6 bases). V lost 0 bases to trimming and J lost 7 bases, with 11 bases between them. The CDR3 runs to 13 residues. CDR1 and CDR2 from the germline V gene are SGHNT and YYREEE (reference sequence). The CDR3 DNA reads as TGTGCCAGCAGCTTGGATCCGACAGGAGAGCAGTACGTC. Residues: CASSLDPTGEQYV.

This clonotype was seen a handful of times. The chain is built from TRBV5-4 and TRBJ2-1, with D uncertain. The CDR3 covers 13 residues. Trimming shortened V by 2 bases and J by 6 bases, and 9 bases separated the two germline ends. The V gene's germline CDR1 is SGHNT and CDR2 YYREEE (reference sequence). The CDR3 region is CASSFTGRNEQFF. CDR3 nucleotide sequence: TGTGCCAGCAGCTTTACGGGCCGCAATGAGCAGTTCTTC.

This chain links TRBV7-2 with TRBJ2-2, with 11 bases fitting TRBD2. The V gene's germline CDR1 is SGHTA and CDR2 FQGNSA. V gave up 6 bases and J gave up 2 bases; unmatched junction bases: 11. The CDR3 contains 18 residues. Written as DNA, the CDR3 is TGTGCCAGCAGTCGCCCGCTAGCGGGGGGATTCAACACCGGGGAGCTGTTTTTT. Its protein product is CASSRPLAGGFNTGELFF.

There are a few counts of this clonotype. The V call is TRBV12-3 or TRBV12-4, the J call TRBJ2-2; D is unresolved. This CDR3 contains 15 residues. Trimming pared 3 bases from V and 2 bases from J, leaving 10 bases between. The chain's CDR3 is CASSLILGNTGELFF. The DNA for the CDR3 is TGTGCCAGCAGTTTGATACTGGGTAACACCGGGGAGCTGTTTTTT.

This clonotype was picked up many times. The gene calls are TRBV7-9 and TRBJ2-3; 12 nucleotides align to TRBD1. Germline-derived CDR1 and CDR2 are SEHNR and FQNEAQ (reference sequence). The CDR3 extends over 16 amino acids. The J segment lost 2 bases and the V segment lost 5 bases, leaving 5 bases of the junction unmatched. CDR3 nucleotides: TGTGCCAGCAGCCCCGGGACAGGGGGCTTCACAGATACGCAGTATTTT. Translating gives CASSPGTGGFTDTQYF.

Many counts were recorded for this clonotype. The J gene is TRBJ2-2, the V gene TRBV4-3; D unclear. Germline V gene sequence: CDR1 LGHNA, CDR2 YSLEER. V lost 2 bases and J 0 bases, leaving 10 bases between the germline ends. This CDR3 comprises 16 residues. CDR3 in DNA: TGCGCCAGCAGCCAATCCCGGCTGCCGAACACCGGGGAGCTGTTTTTT. Its translation is CASSQSRLPNTGELFF.

The chain links TRBV6-6 to TRBJ2-5, with no clear D. CDR1 is MNHNY, CDR2 SVGAGI, per germline (reference sequence). Trimming took 3 bases from V and 1 from J, leaving 12 bases between them. The CDR3 loop spans 15 amino acids. The CDR3 DNA is TGTGCCAGCAGTTATAATGCTGGAGCCCAAGAGACCCAGTACTTC. Translating it yields CASSYNAGAQETQYF.

This clonotype appeared a few times. The rearrangement joins TRBV5-7 to TRBJ2-7; a possible D gene is TRBD1 (6 bases). TRBV5-7 is an ORF, and what it does is uncertain. The CDR3 has 16 residues. Trimming pared 4 bases from V and 3 bases from J, leaving 20 bases between. This CDR3 is CASSPSQGPLYYEQYF. CDR3 coding DNA: TGTGCCAGCAGCCCTTCTCAGGGGCCCCTCTACTACGAGCAGTACTTC.

V and J are TRBV7-2 and TRBJ2-7, with D perhaps TRBD2 (6 bases). CDR1 SGHTA and CDR2 FQGNSA come from the germline V gene. V lost 3 bases to trimming and J lost 7 bases, with 13 bases between them. CDR3 length: 13 residues. DNA for the CDR3: TGTGCCAGCAGCTTCTCGGGGGTGGGTGAGCAGTACGTC. This gives the protein CASSFSGVGEQYV.

This clonotype has just a few counts. V usage is TRBV7-8 and J usage is TRBJ2-6, with D possibly being TRBD2 (5 bases). Trimming took 5 bases from V and 4 from J, leaving 24 bases between them. The germline V gene has CDR1 SGHVS and CDR2 FQNEAQ. The CDR3 length is 19 residues. The DNA of the CDR3 is TGTGCCAGCAGCCCCGACGGGGTGGGCCCCTTCGGGGGGGCCAACGTCCTGACTTTC. Translated, it gives CASSPDGVGPFGGANVLTF.

This clonotype has more than one count but fewer than ten. The chain joins TRBV9 to TRBJ2-7; a possible D gene is TRBD1 (6 bases). The V and J ends lost 2 bases and 0 bases respectively, with 9 bases between them. CDR3 length: 14 amino acids. CDR1 is SGDLS, CDR2 YYNGEE, per germline. CDR3 residues: CASSVRDTSYEQYF. The CDR3 coding sequence is TGTGCCAGCAGCGTCCGGGACACCTCCTACGAGCAGTACTTC.

This clonotype was counted many times. This rearrangement joins TRBV5-1 to TRBJ2-7, with 7 bases matching TRBD1. CDR1 and CDR2 from the germline V gene are SGHRS and YFSETQ. This CDR3 region has 15 residues. J was trimmed by 6 bases and V by 4 bases; bases with no gene match: 13. CDR3 in DNA: TGCGCCAGCAGCGCCCACTTGGGACAGTCCGGCGAGCAGTACTTC. Translation gives CASSAHLGQSGEQYF.

This clonotype has only a few counts. The V gene is TRBV12-3 or TRBV12-4, the J gene TRBJ1-3, with a tentative D call TRBD1 (5 bases). V was clipped by 7 bases and J by 0 bases, with 13 bases between them. This CDR3 comprises 15 residues. In DNA, the CDR3 is TGTGCCAGCACTCCGGCAGGGAACTCTGGAAACACCATATATTTT. Translated: CASTPAGNSGNTIYF.

This clonotype was counted between two and nine times. This chain connects TRBV20-1 to TRBJ2-1, with D possibly matching TRBD2 (7 bases). The CDR3 runs 15 residues. From germline, CDR1 is DFQATT and CDR2 SNEGSKA (reference sequence). The V and J ends lost 3 bases and 7 bases respectively, with 19 bases between them. The CDR3 spells CSASEGGVFWNEQFF. The CDR3 bases are TGCAGTGCTAGTGAGGGGGGGGTTTTTTGGAATGAGCAGTTCTTC.